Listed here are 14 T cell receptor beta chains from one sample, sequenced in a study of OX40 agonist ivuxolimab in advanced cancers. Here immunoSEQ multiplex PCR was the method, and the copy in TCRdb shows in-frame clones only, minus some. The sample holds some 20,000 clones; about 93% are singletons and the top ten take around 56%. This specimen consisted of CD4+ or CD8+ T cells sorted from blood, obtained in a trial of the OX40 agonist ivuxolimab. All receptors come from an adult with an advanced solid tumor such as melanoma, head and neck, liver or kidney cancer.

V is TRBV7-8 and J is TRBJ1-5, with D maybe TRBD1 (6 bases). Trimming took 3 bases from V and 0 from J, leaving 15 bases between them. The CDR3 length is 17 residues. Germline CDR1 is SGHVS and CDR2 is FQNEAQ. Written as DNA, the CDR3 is TGTGCCAGCAGCTTGGGCAGGGGACCTTATAGCAATCAGCCCCAGCATTTT. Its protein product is CASSLGRGPYSNQPQHF.

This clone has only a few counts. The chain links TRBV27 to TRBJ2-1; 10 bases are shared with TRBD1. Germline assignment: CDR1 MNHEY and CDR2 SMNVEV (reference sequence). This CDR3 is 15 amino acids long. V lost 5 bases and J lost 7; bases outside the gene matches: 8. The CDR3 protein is CASSPAGTGVNEQFF. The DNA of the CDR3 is TGTGCCAGCAGTCCCGCCGGGACAGGGGTGAATGAGCAGTTCTTC.

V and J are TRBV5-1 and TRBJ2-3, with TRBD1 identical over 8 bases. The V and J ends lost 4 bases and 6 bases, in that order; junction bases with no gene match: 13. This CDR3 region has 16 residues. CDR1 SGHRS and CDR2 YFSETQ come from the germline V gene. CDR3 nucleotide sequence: TGCGCCAGCAGCCCGGGCGCCAGGGGGCAGTCGGATACGCAGTATTTT. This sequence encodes CASSPGARGQSDTQYF.

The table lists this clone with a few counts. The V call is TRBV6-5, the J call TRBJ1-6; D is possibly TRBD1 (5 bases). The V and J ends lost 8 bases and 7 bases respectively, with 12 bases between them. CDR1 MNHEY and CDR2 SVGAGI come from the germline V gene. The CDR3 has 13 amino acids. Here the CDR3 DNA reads TGTGCCAGCGGGGCGTCAAACAATTCACCCCTCCACTTT. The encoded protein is CASGASNNSPLHF.

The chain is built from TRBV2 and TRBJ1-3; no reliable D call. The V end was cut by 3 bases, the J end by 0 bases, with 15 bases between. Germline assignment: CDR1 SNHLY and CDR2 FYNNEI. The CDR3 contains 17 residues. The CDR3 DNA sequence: TGTGCCAGCAGTGAGGGGAGCGCCAGACACTCTGGAAACACCATATATTTT. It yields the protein CASSEGSARHSGNTIYF. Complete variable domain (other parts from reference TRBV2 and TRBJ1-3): EPEVTQTPSHQVTQMGQEVILRCVPISNHLYFYWYRQILGQKVEFLVSFYNNEISEKSEIFDDQFSVERPDGSNFTLKIRSTKLEDSAMYFCASSEGSARHSGNTIYFGEGSWLTVV.

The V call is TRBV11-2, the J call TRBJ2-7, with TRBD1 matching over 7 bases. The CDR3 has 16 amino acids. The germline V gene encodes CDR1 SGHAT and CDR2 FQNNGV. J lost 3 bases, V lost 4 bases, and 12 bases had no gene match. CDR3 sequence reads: CASSYLAPGQNYEQYF. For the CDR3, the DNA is TGTGCCAGCAGCTACTTAGCCCCGGGACAGAACTACGAGCAGTACTTC.

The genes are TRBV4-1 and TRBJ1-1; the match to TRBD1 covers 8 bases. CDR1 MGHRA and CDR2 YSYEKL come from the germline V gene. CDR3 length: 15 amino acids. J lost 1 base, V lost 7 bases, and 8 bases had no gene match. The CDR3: CASTMTGERNTEAFF. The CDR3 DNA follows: TGCGCCAGCACCATGACAGGGGAACGGAACACTGAAGCTTTCTTT.

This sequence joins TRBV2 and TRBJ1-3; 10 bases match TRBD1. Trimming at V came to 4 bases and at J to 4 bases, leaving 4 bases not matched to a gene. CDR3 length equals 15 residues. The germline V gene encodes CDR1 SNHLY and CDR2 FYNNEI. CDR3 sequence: CASSGDRGPGNTIYF. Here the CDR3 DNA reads TGTGCCAGCAGTGGAGACAGGGGGCCAGGAAACACCATATATTTT.

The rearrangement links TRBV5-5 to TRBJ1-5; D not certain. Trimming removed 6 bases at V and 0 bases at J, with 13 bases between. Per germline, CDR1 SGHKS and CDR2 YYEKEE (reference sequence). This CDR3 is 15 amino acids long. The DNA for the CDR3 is TGTGCCAGCAATCCGGGTTGGGTTAGCAATCAGCCCCAGCATTTT. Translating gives CASNPGWVSNQPQHF. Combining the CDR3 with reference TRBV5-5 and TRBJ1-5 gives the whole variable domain DAGVTQSPTHLIKTRGQQVTLRCSPISGHKSVSWYQQVLGQGPQFIFQYYEKEERGRGNFPDRFSARQFPNYSSELNVNALLLGDSALYLCASNPGWVSNQPQHFGDGTRLSIL.

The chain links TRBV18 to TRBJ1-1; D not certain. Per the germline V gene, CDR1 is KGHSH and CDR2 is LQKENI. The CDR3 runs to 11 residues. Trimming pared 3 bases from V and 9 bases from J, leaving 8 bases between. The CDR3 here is CASSPGDKAFF. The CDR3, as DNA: TGTGCCAGCTCACCGGGCGACAAAGCTTTCTTT.

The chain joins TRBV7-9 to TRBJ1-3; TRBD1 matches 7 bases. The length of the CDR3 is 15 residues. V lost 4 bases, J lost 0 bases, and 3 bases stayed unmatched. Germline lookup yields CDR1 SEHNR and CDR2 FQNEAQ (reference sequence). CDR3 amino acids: CASSSRDSSGNTIYF. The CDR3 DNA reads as TGTGCCAGCAGCTCCCGGGACAGCTCTGGAAACACCATATATTTT.

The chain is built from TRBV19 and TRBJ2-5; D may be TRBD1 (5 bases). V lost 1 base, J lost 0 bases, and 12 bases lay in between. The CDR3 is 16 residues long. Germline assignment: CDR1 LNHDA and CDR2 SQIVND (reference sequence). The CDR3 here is CASSIGWGGDQETQYF. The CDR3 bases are TGTGCCAGTAGTATAGGATGGGGCGGAGACCAAGAGACCCAGTACTTC.

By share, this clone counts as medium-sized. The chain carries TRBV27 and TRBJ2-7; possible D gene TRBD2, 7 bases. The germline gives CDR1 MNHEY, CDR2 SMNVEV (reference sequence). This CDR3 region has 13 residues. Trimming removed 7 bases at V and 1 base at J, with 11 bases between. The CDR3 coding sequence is TGTGCCAGCATGGGGGGGGCTTCCTACGAGCAGTACTTC. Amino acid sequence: CASMGGASYEQYF.

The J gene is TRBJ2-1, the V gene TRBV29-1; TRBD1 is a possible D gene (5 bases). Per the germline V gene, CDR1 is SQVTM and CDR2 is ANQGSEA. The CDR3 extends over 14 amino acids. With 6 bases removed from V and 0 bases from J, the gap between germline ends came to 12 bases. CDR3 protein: CSVLGAFSYNEQFF. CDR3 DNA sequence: TGCAGCGTCCTTGGGGCCTTCTCCTACAATGAGCAGTTCTTC.